Sequencing of this T cell receptor (beta chain) was carried out in a study of CD8 T cells in ankylosing spondylitis. CDR3 length: 15 amino acids. Germline V gene data show CDR1 as SEHNR and CDR2 as FQNEAQ (reference sequence). Trimming at V came to 4 bases and at J to 7 bases, leaving 5 bases not matched to a gene. Turning to this clonotype: Its antigen is unidentified.

TCRdb redid the calling of the 5' RACE reads with MiXCR, one entry per CDR3 protein. There are roughly 450,000 distinct CDR3 sequences in the sample; roughly 27% occur only once, and 0.89% lies in the top ten. Study-wide points: For ankylosing spondylitis blood, a TCR beta motif of about eight highly homologous variants appeared characteristic. Clones linked to disease were reported to show significant enrichment in matched ankylosing spondylitis synovial fluid.

The specimen sequenced was blood, either unsorted or a sorted T cell fraction (not recorded which). This sequence joins TRBV7-9 and TRBJ2-1; the match to TRBD2 covers 12 bases. The TCR sequence derives from a male donor with ankylosing spondylitis. The chain's CDR3 is CASSSSGRARNEQFF. CDR3 bases: TGTGCCAGCAGCTCTAGCGGGAGGGCCAGGAATGAGCAGTTCTTC.